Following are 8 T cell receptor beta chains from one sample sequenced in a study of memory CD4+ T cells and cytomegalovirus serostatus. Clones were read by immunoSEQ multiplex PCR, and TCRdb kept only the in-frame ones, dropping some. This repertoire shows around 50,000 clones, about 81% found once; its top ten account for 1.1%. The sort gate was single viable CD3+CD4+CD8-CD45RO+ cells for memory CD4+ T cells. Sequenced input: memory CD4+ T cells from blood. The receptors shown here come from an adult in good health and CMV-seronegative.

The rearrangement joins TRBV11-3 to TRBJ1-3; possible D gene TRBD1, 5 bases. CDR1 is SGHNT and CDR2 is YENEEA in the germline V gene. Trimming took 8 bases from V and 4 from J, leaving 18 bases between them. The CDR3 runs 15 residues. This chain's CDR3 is CASANGAGAGNTIYF. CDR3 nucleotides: TGTGCCAGCGCTAATGGGGCCGGGGCCGGAAACACCATATATTTT.

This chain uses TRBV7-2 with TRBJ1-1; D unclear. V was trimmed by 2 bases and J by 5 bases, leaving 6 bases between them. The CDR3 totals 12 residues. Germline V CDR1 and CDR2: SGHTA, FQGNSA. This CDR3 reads CASSLQRTEAFF. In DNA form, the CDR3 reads TGTGCCAGCAGCTTACAACGAACTGAAGCTTTCTTT.

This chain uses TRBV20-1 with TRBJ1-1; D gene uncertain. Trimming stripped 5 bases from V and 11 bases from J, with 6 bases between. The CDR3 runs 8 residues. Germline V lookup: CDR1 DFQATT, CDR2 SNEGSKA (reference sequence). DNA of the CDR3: TGCAGTGCTTCTTCGGCTTTCTTT. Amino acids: CSASSAFF.

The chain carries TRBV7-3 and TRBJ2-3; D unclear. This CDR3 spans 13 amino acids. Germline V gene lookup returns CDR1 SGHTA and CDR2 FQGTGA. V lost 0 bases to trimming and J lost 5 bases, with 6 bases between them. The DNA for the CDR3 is TGTGCCAGCAGCTTAACGTTGGGAGATACGCAGTATTTT. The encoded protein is CASSLTLGDTQYF.

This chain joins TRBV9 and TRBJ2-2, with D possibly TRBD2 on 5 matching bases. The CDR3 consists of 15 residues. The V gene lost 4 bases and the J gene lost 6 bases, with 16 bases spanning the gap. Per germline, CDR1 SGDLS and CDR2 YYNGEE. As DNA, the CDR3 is TGTGCCAGCAGCCTAGGACTGGCTGGGGCCGGGGAGCTGTTTTTT. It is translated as CASSLGLAGAGELFF.

CDR3 sequence reads: CASSPQDMNTEAFF. The DNA for the CDR3 is TGTGCCAGCTCACCACAGGACATGAACACTGAAGCTTTCTTT. The chain links TRBV18 to TRBJ1-1; D might be TRBD1 (5 bases). This CDR3 spans 14 amino acids. CDR1 and CDR2 from the germline V gene are KGHSH and LQKENI. Trimming removed 1 base from V and 0 bases from J, with 6 bases in between.

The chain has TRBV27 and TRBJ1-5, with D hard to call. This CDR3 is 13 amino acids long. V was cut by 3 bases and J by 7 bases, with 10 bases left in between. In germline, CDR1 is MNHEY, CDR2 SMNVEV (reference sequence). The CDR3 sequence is CASSFSPSQPQHF. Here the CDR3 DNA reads TGTGCCAGCAGTTTCTCCCCGTCACAGCCCCAGCATTTT.

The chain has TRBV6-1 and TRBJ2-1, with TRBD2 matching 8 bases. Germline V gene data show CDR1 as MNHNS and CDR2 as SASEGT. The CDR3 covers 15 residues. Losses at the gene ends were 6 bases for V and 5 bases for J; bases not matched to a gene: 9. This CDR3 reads CASRKTGTSNNEQFF. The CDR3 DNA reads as TGTGCCAGCAGAAAGACCGGGACTAGTAACAATGAGCAGTTCTTC.